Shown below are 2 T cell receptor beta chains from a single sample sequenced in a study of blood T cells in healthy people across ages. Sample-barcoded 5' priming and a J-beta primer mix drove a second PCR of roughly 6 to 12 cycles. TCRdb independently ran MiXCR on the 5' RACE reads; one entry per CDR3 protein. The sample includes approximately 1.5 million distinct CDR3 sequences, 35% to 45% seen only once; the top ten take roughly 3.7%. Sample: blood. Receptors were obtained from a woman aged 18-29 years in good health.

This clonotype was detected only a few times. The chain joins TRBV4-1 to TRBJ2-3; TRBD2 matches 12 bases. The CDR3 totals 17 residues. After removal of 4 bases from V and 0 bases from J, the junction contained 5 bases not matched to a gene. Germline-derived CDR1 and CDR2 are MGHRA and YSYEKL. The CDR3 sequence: CASSLLGLAGSTDTQYF. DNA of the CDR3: TGCGCCAGCAGCCTGCTAGGACTAGCGGGAAGCACAGATACGCAGTATTTT.

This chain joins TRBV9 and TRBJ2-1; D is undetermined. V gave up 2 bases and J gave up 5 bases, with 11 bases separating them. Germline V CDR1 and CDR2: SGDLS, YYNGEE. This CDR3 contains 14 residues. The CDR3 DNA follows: TGTGCCAGCAGCGTTGATCAAGGAAACAATGAGCAGTTCTTC. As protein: CASSVDQGNNEQFF. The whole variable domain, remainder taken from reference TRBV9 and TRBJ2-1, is DSGVTQTPKHLITATGQRVTLRCSPRSGDLSVYWYQQSLDQGLQFLIQYYNGEERAKGNILERFSAQQFPDLHSELNLSSLELGDSALYFCASSVDQGNNEQFFGPGTRLTVL.